This record looks at one TCR beta chain sequence and its context. Its antigen is undetermined. PCR amplification relied on 60 Vbeta primers (plus 13 Jbeta primers). Data came from immunoSEQ multiplex PCR; TCRdb stores just in-frame clones and leaves some out. Here the sample spans about 170,000 clones, roughly 80% being singletons. This record belongs to a study of cytomegalovirus exposure and HLA in healthy donors. General study points: A later analysis by the authors found several of the most significant clusters apparently linked to common viral pathogens.

With V trimmed by 6 bases and J by 1 base, 8 bases remained unmatched. CDR1 is MDHEN, CDR2 SYDVKM, per germline. The CDR3 has 15 amino acids. The sample consisted of PBMCs. The rearrangement uses TRBV28 and TRBJ2-7; 8 positions agree with TRBD2. The TCR comes from a male donor in good health and CMV-seronegative. This CDR3 is CASSWGAGASYEQYF. The CDR3, as DNA: TGTGCCAGCAGCTGGGGAGCGGGGGCTTCCTACGAGCAGTACTTC.